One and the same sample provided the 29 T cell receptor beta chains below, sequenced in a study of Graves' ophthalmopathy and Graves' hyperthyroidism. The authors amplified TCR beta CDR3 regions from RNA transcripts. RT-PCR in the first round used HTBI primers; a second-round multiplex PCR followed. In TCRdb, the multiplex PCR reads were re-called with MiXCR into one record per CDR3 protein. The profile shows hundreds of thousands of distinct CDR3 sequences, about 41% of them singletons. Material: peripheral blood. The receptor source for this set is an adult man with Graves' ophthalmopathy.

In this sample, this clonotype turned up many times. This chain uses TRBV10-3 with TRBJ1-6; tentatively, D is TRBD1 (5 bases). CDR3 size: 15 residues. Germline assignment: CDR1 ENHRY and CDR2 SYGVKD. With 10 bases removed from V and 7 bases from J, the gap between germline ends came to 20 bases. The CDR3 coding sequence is TGTGCCAGCATCTCCCGGCGGGGGGTCAATTCACCCCTCCACTTT. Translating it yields CASISRRGVNSPLHF.

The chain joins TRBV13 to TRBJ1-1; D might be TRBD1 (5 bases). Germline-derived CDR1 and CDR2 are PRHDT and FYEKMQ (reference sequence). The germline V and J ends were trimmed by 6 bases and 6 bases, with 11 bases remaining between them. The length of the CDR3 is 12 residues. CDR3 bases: TGTGCCAGCAGTTCTACAGGCTCTGAAGCTTTCTTT. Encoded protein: CASSSTGSEAFF.

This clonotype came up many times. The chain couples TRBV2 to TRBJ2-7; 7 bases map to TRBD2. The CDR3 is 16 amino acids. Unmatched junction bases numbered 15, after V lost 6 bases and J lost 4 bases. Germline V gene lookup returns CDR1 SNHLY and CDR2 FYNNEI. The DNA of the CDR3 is TGTGCCAGCAGGGGCGGGAGACGCTACAAGACATACGAGCAGTACTTC. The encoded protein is CASRGGRRYKTYEQYF.

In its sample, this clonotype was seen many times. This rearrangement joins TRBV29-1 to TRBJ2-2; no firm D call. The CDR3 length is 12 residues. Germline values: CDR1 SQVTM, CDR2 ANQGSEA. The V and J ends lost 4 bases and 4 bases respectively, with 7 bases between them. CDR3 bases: TGCAGCGTTGGCGAGAGCACCGGGGAGCTGTTTTTT. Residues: CSVGESTGELFF.

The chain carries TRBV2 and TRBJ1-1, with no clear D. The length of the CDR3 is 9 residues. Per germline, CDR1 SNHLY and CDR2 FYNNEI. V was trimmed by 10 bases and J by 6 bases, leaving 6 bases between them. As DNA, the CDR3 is TGTGCCACCCGGTCTGAAGCTTTCTTT. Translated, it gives CATRSEAFF.

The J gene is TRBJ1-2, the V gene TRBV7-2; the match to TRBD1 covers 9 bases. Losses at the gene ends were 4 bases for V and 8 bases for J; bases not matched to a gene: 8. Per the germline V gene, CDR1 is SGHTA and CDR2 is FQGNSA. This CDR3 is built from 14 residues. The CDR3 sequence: CASSYGQGLLGYTF. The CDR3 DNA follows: TGTGCCAGCAGCTACGGACAGGGGTTGTTGGGCTACACCTTC.

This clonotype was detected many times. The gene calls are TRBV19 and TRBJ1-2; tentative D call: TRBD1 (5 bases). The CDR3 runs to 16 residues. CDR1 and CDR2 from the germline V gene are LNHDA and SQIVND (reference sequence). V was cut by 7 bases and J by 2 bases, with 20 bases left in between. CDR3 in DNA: TGTGCCAGTACCATGGCCGGGGCAGGGAGGAACTATGGCTACACCTTC. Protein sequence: CASTMAGAGRNYGYTF.

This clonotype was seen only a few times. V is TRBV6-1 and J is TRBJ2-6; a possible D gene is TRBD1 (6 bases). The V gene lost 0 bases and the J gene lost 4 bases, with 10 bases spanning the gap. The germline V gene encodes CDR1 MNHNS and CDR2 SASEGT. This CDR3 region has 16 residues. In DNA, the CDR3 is TGTGCCAGCAGTGAAGCAACAGGGTCGGGGGCCAACGTCCTGACTTTC. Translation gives CASSEATGSGANVLTF.

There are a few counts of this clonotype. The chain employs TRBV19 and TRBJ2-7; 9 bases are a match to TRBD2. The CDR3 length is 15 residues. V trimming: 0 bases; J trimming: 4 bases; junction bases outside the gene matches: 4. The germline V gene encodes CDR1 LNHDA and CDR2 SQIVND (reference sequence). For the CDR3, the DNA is TGTGCCAGTAGTATAGAGGGTAGCGGGAGATACGAGCAGTACTTC. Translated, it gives CASSIEGSGRYEQYF.

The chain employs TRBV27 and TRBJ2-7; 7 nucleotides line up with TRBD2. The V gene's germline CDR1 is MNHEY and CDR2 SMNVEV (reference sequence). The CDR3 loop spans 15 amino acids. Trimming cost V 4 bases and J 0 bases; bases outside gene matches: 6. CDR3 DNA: TGTGCCAGCAGTTGGGAGGGATCGAGCTCCTACGAGCAGTACTTC. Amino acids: CASSWEGSSSYEQYF.

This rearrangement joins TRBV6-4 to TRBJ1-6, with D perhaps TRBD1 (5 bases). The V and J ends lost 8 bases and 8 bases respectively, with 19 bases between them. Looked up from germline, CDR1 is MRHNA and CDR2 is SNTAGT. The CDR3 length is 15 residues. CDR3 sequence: CASSPSRGEDSPLHF. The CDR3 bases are TGTGCCAGCTCACCCTCCCGGGGGGAGGATTCACCCCTCCACTTT.

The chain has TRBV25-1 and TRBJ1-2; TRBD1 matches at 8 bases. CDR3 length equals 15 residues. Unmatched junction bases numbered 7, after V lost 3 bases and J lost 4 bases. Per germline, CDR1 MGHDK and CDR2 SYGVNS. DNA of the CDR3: TGTGCCAGCAGTGACACGACAGGGGCGGGCTATGGCTACACCTTC. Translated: CASSDTTGAGYGYTF.

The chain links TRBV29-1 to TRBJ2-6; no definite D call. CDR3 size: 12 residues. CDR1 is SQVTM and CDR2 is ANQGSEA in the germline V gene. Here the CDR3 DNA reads TGCAGGCTAGGCTCTGGGGCCAACGTCCTGACTTTC. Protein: CRLGSGANVLTF.

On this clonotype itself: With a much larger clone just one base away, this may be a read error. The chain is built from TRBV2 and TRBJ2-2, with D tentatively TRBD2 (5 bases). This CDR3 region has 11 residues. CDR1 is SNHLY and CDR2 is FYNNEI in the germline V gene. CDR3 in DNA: TGTGCCAGCACTCAAACCGGGGAGCCGTTTTTT. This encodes CASTQTGEPFF.

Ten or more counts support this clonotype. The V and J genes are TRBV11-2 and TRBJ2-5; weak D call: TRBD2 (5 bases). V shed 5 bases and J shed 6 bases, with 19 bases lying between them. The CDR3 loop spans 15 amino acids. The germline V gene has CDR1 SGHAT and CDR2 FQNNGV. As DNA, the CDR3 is TGTGCCAGCAGCGAAACCATCTCCACTAGGAAGACCCAGTACTTC. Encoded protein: CASSETISTRKTQYF.

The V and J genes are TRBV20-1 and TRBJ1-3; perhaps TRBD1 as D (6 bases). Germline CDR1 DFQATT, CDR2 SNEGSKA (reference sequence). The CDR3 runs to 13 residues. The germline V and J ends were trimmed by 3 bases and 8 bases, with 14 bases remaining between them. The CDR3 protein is CSASTGQGYTIYF. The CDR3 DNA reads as TGCAGTGCTAGCACAGGTCAGGGGTACACCATATATTTT.

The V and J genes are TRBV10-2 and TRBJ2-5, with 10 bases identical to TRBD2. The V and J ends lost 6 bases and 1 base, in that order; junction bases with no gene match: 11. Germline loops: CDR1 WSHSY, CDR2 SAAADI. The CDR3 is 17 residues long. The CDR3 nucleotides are TGCGCCAGCAGCTCCCGTGGGGCTAGCGGGGGCCAAGAGACCCAGTACTTC. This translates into CASSSRGASGGQETQYF.

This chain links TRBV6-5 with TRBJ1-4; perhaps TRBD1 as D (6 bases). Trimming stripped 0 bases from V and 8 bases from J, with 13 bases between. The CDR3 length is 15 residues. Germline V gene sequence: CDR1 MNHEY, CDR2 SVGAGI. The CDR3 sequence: CASSYSRTVGEKLFF. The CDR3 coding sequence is TGTGCCAGCAGTTACTCCCGGACAGTAGGGGAAAAACTGTTTTTT.

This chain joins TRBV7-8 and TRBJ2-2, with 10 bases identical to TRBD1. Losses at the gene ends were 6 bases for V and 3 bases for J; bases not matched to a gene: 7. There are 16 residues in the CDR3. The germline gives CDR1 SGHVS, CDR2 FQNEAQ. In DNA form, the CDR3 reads TGTGCCAGCAGACAAGGGACAGGGGCCTACACCGGGGAGCTGTTTTTT. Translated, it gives CASRQGTGAYTGELFF.

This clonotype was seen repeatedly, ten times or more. In nucleotides, the CDR3 is TGTGCCAGCAGCGTGTCCCCAGGGTGGGGCGAGCAGTACTTC. Encoded protein: CASSVSPGWGEQYF. The rearrangement links TRBV9 to TRBJ2-7, with a tentative D call TRBD1 (5 bases). The CDR3 is 14 residues long. The V and J ends lost 2 bases and 6 bases respectively, with 15 bases between them. Germline CDR1 SGDLS, CDR2 YYNGEE.

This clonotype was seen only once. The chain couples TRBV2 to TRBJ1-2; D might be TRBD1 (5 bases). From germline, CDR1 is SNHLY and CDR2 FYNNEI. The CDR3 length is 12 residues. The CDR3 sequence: CARRDGTYGYTF. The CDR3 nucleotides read TGTGCTCGCCGGGACGGAACCTATGGCTACACCTTC.

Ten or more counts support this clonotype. CDR3 nucleotides: TGTGCCACCAGCAGACATGCAACTAATGAAAAACTGTTTTTT. Translating gives CATSRHATNEKLFF. The chain employs TRBV15 and TRBJ1-4; unclear D gene. V lost 2 bases and J 0 bases, leaving 4 bases between the germline ends. The CDR3 has 14 amino acids. Germline-derived CDR1 and CDR2 are LNHNV and YYDKDF (reference sequence).

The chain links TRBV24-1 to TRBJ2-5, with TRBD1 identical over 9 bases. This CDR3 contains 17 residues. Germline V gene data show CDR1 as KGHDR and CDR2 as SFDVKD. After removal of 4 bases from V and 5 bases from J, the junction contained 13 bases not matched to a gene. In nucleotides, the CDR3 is TGTGCCACCAGTGACGCGACCATCTCCGGGACAGGGGAGACCCAGTACTTC. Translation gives CATSDATISGTGETQYF.

The DNA for the CDR3 is TGTGCCAGCAGCTTTGACAGGGGGCAGGCAGCTTTCTTT. It codes for CASSFDRGQAAFF. The chain is built from TRBV7-6 and TRBJ1-1; 10 positions match TRBD1. The CDR3 is made up of 13 amino acids. V lost 3 bases, J lost 10 bases, and 5 bases stayed unmatched. CDR1 and CDR2 (germline): SGHVS, FNYEAQ.

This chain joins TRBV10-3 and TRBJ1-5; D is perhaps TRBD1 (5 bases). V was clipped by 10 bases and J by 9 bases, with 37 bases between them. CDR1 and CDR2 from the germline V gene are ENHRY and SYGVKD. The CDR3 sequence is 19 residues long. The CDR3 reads CASGDLTAEWNDGPRPQHF. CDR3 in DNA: TGTGCCAGCGGGGACCTAACTGCCGAGTGGAATGACGGCCCGCGGCCCCAGCATTTT.

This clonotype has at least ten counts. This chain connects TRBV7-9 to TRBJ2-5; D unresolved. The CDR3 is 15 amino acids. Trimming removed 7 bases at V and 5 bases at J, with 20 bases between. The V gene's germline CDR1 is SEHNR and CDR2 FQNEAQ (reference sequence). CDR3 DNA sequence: TGTGCCAGCACCCACCCCACCGAGGACGTGGAGACCCAGTACTTC. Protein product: CASTHPTEDVETQYF.

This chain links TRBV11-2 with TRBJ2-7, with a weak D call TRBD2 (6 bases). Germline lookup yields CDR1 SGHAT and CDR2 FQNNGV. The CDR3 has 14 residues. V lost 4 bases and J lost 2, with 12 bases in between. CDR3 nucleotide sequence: TGTGCCAGCAGCTCGCACAGACTAGCCTACGAGCAGTACTTC. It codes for CASSSHRLAYEQYF.

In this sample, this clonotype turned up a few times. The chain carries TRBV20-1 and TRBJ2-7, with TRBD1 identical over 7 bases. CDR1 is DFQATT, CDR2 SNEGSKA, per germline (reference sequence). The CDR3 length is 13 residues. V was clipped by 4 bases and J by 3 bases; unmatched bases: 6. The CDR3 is CSAITTGYYEQYF. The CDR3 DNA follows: TGCAGTGCTATCACGACAGGGTACTACGAGCAGTACTTC.

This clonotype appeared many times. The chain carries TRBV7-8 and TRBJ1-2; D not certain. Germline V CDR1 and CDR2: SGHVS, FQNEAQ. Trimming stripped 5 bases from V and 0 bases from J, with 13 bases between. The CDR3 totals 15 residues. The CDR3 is CASSDRVLANYGYTF. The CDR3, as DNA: TGTGCCAGCAGCGACCGGGTCCTAGCTAACTATGGCTACACCTTC.